This T cell receptor beta chain was recovered during a study of regulatory T cells in long-lasting Graves disease. Study details: The definition of persistent Graves' disease was over 5 years of antithyroid drugs with positive TSH receptor antibodies.

Indicated time point: persistent/refractory GD, antithyroid drugs over 5 years with positive TRAb. The TCR library was made from RNA that had been extracted from PBMCs in TRIzol. CDR3-region Arm-PCR and iRepertoire HTBI primers produced the TCR beta libraries. TCRdb analysed the multiplex PCR reads with MiXCR anew, one entry per CDR3 protein. Among roughly 450,000 distinct CDR3 sequences listed, about a fifth were seen once. Ten or more counts support this clonotype. Antigen: not known. Study results and caveats: Patients with persistent disease shared under 3,500 public clonotypes, outpacing the roughly 1,000 shared by new patients.

V gave up 0 bases and J gave up 7 bases; unmatched junction bases: 11. The CDR3 is 16 amino acids. The chain uses TRBV12-3 or TRBV12-4 and TRBJ1-2; 7 bases are a match to TRBD1. The clonotype was recovered from a female donor with Graves disease. Sequenced material: peripheral blood mononuclear cells (PBMCs), taken when the disease was refractory, from a patient treated with antithyroid drugs. CDR3 in amino acids: CASSLASGTDWRGYTF. The CDR3 DNA sequence: TGTGCCAGCAGTTTAGCCTCCGGGACAGATTGGCGTGGCTACACCTTC.